A single sample is the source of the 22 T cell receptor beta chains below, sequenced in a study of cytomegalovirus exposure and HLA in healthy donors. The PCR ran on 60 Vbeta and 13 Jbeta primers. Clones were sequenced by immunoSEQ multiplex PCR, and TCRdb holds only the in-frame ones, with some missing. The sample lists 200,000 to 250,000 clones, over 70% occurring once. Sequencing was performed on PBMCs. These receptors were collected from a woman in her sixties in good health and CMV-seropositive.

The V gene is TRBV23-1, the J gene TRBJ1-5, with 7 bases identical to TRBD1. TRBV23-1 belongs to the ORF category, with a function that is uncertain. V shed 6 bases and J 3 bases; nucleotides not matched to a gene: 14. This CDR3 spans 17 amino acids. For the CDR3, the DNA is TGCGCCAGCAGGCCCGGACCCGGGACAGCCGACAATCAGCCCCAGCATTTT. Protein sequence: CASRPGPGTADNQPQHF.

The CDR3 nucleotides are TGTGCCAGCAGGATCTCAAGCGGTAGCTCCTACGAGCAGTACTTC. This translates into CASRISSGSSYEQYF. The chain joins TRBV2 to TRBJ2-7, with D perhaps TRBD2 (5 bases). CDR1 is SNHLY, CDR2 FYNNEI, per germline. Trimming removed 6 bases from V and 0 bases from J, with 15 bases in between. This CDR3 comprises 15 residues. Using reference TRBV2 and TRBJ2-7 for the parts outside the CDR3, the full variable domain is EPEVTQTPSHQVTQMGQEVILRCVPISNHLYFYWYRQILGQKVEFLVSFYNNEISEKSEIFDDQFSVERPDGSNFTLKIRSTKLEDSAMYFCASRISSGSSYEQYFGPGTRLTVT.

The chain has TRBV19 and TRBJ2-1; 14 bases map to TRBD2. Trimming removed 5 bases from V and 9 bases from J; junction bases left unmatched: 6. The CDR3 is 15 residues long. CDR1 and CDR2 (germline): LNHDA, SQIVND (reference sequence). The CDR3 loop reads CASSLGLAGETEQFF. CDR3 coding DNA: TGTGCCAGTAGTCTGGGACTAGCGGGAGAAACTGAGCAGTTCTTC.

The chain has TRBV9 and TRBJ2-3, with 8 bases matching TRBD2. The CDR3 totals 15 residues. CDR1 and CDR2 from the germline V gene are SGDLS and YYNGEE. V lost 4 bases to trimming and J lost 6 bases; unmatched junction nucleotides: 10. As DNA, the CDR3 is TGTGCCAGCAGCCCCGAGGGCGGGAGGTCTGATACGCAGTATTTT. This codes for CASSPEGGRSDTQYF.

This chain uses TRBV13 with TRBJ1-5; no definite D call. Germline loops: CDR1 PRHDT, CDR2 FYEKMQ (reference sequence). With 0 bases removed from V and 7 bases from J, the gap between germline ends came to 10 bases. The CDR3 has 14 residues. The DNA of the CDR3 is TGTGCCAGCAGCTTAGGAACTCTTTACCAGCCCCAGCATTTT. Encoded protein: CASSLGTLYQPQHF.

The rearrangement links TRBV5-1 to TRBJ1-1; TRBD1 matches at 9 bases. The CDR3 sequence is 17 residues long. The germline V gene has CDR1 SGHRS and CDR2 YFSETQ. V was pared by 0 bases and J by 1 base, with 7 bases of the junction left unmatched. The chain's CDR3 is CASSLVGTGSRNTEAFF. CDR3 nucleotides: TGCGCCAGCAGCTTGGTGGGGACAGGGTCGAGGAACACTGAAGCTTTCTTT.

This clone was seen once. The genes are TRBV27 and TRBJ2-7, with 7 bases aligning to TRBD2. The V and J ends lost 4 bases and 0 bases, in that order; junction bases with no gene match: 9. The CDR3 sequence is 16 residues long. Germline V gives CDR1 MNHEY, CDR2 SMNVEV (reference sequence). In DNA, the CDR3 is TGTGCCAGCAGTTCACCTGGGGCTAGCGGCTCCTACGAGCAGTACTTC. It yields the protein CASSSPGASGSYEQYF.

This clone was seen just once. The chain uses TRBV29-1 and TRBJ1-3; the D gene is possibly TRBD1 (6 bases). The CDR3 runs to 14 residues. V was shortened by 7 bases and J by 2 bases, with 15 bases between the two germline ends. Germline V gene data show CDR1 as SQVTM and CDR2 as ANQGSEA. Here the CDR3 DNA reads TGCAGCGCTCAACAGGGAACCCCTGGAAACACCATATATTTT. This codes for CSAQQGTPGNTIYF. The full variable domain, with the rest looked up from reference TRBV29-1 and TRBJ1-3, is SAVISQKPSRDICQRGTSLTIQCQVDSQVTMMFWYRQQPGQSLTLIATANQGSEATYESGFVIDKFPISRPNLTFSTLTVSNMSPEDSSIYLCSAQQGTPGNTIYFGEGSWLTVV.

The chain employs TRBV5-1 and TRBJ1-2, with TRBD1 matching 8 bases. The junction had 5 bases not matched to a gene; V was cut back by 0 bases and J by 7 bases. The CDR3 is made up of 14 amino acids. CDR1 is SGHRS and CDR2 is YFSETQ in the germline V gene. CDR3 sequence reads: CASSLGGQGVGYTF. The CDR3, as DNA: TGCGCCAGCAGCTTGGGTGGACAGGGAGTTGGCTACACCTTC.

This clone showed up just once. The J gene is TRBJ1-2, the V gene TRBV19; D perhaps matches TRBD1 (6 bases). The CDR3 extends over 15 amino acids. V lost 6 bases and J lost 4, with 18 bases in between. Germline loops: CDR1 LNHDA, CDR2 SQIVND (reference sequence). The CDR3 loop is CASSNGNRAPYGYTF. CDR3 DNA: TGTGCCAGTAGCAACGGAAACAGGGCTCCCTATGGCTACACCTTC. Combining the CDR3 with reference TRBV19 and TRBJ1-2 gives the whole variable domain DGGITQSPKYLFRKEGQNVTLSCEQNLNHDAMYWYRQDPGQGLRLIYYSQIVNDFQKGDIAEGYSVSREKKESFPLTVTSAQKNPTAFYLCASSNGNRAPYGYTFGSGTRLTVV.

This chain links TRBV10-1 with TRBJ2-1, with 7 positions matching TRBD2. Trimming removed 6 bases from V and 8 bases from J; junction bases left unmatched: 10. The germline V gene has CDR1 WNHNN and CDR2 SYGVQD (reference sequence). This CDR3 spans 14 amino acids. The chain's CDR3 is CASRPLRESYEQFF. The CDR3 bases are TGCGCCAGCAGACCTCTGCGGGAGTCCTATGAGCAGTTCTTC.

The chain employs TRBV5-4 and TRBJ2-7; tentative D call: TRBD1 (6 bases). The CDR3 totals 13 residues. The V gene's germline CDR1 is SGHNT and CDR2 YYREEE (reference sequence). V was clipped by 1 base and J by 5 bases, with 10 bases between them. CDR3 in DNA: TGTGCCAGCAGCTTGACACAGGGAGACGAGCAGTACTTC. Translation gives CASSLTQGDEQYF.

In its sample, this clone was seen a few times. The rearrangement uses TRBV2 and TRBJ1-1; 8 nucleotides agree with TRBD1. Germline trimming cut 6 bases from V and 1 base from J; bases unmatched to any gene: 7. The CDR3 consists of 15 residues. The germline gives CDR1 SNHLY, CDR2 FYNNEI. The CDR3 spells CASRGPGGGNTEAFF. The CDR3, as DNA: TGTGCCAGCAGGGGCCCAGGGGGCGGGAACACTGAAGCTTTCTTT.

This clone has a single count. Other DNA sequences within the sample encode an identical CDR3. The chain uses TRBV5-1 and TRBJ2-1; 16 bases map to TRBD2. CDR1 and CDR2 (germline): SGHRS, YFSETQ. J lost 10 bases, V lost 0 bases, and 4 bases had no gene match. CDR3 length equals 16 residues. The CDR3 region has the DNA TGCGCCAGCAGCTTGGCCGGGACTAGCGGGAGGGGCGAGCAGTTCTTC. Protein: CASSLAGTSGRGEQFF.

The chain recombines TRBV11-2 with TRBJ2-7, with 8 bases fitting TRBD1. The CDR3 has 15 amino acids. Losses at the gene ends were 4 bases for V and 1 base for J; bases not matched to a gene: 6. Germline CDR1 SGHAT, CDR2 FQNNGV. In nucleotides, the CDR3 is TGTGCCAGCAGCTACCGGACAGGGCTTTCCTACGAGCAGTACTTC. Translating it yields CASSYRTGLSYEQYF. Combining the CDR3 with reference TRBV11-2 and TRBJ2-7 gives the whole variable domain EAGVAQSPRYKIIEKRQSVAFWCNPISGHATLYWYQQILGQGPKLLIQFQNNGVVDDSQLPKDRFSAERLKGVDSTLKIQPAKLEDSAVYLCASSYRTGLSYEQYFGPGTRLTVT.

V gene TRBV14 combines with J gene TRBJ2-1; weak D call: TRBD2 (6 bases). V lost 4 bases, J lost 0 bases, and 10 bases lay in between. The length of the CDR3 is 15 residues. From germline, CDR1 is SGHDN and CDR2 FVKESK. DNA of the CDR3: TGTGCCAGCAGCCGGATGACTAGCTCCTACAATGAGCAGTTCTTC. Amino acid sequence: CASSRMTSSYNEQFF.

CDR3: CASSFSLRDAEAGELFF. The DNA of the CDR3 is TGCGCCAGCAGCTTTTCATTAAGAGATGCCGAGGCCGGGGAGCTGTTTTTT. This rearrangement joins TRBV5-1 to TRBJ2-2; D is undetermined. V was shortened by 2 bases and J by 6 bases, with 20 bases between the two germline ends. The CDR3 runs 17 residues. Germline CDR1 SGHRS, CDR2 YFSETQ.

The CDR3 DNA reads as TGTGCCAGCAGCCCCTACCGGGGACTAGCCAATGAGCAGTTCTTC. Its protein product is CASSPYRGLANEQFF. The chain combines TRBV21-1 with TRBJ2-1; the DNA was not compared with TRBD2, the D call given in the table. TRBV21-1 is flagged as a pseudogene. The CDR3 totals 15 residues.

The chain recombines TRBV5-4 with TRBJ2-7, with a weak D call TRBD1 (6 bases). Germline V CDR1 and CDR2: SGHNT, YYREEE (reference sequence). The V gene lost 4 bases and the J gene lost 3 bases, with 11 bases spanning the gap. The CDR3 sequence is 13 residues long. The CDR3 sequence: CASSLGQSYEQYF. Written as DNA, the CDR3 is TGTGCCAGCAGCCTCGGACAGAGCTACGAGCAGTACTTC.

The gene calls are TRBV28 and TRBJ2-7; no definite D call. The CDR3 is made up of 13 amino acids. CDR1 MDHEN and CDR2 SYDVKM come from the germline V gene. With 5 bases removed from V and 2 bases from J, the gap between germline ends came to 10 bases. DNA of the CDR3: TGTGCCAGCAGTCTTATGCAGGCCTACGAGCAGTACTTC. Translation: CASSLMQAYEQYF.

The chain links TRBV19 to TRBJ1-5, with 9 bases that match TRBD1. This CDR3 spans 15 amino acids. Germline V gives CDR1 LNHDA, CDR2 SQIVND (reference sequence). V was clipped by 6 bases and J by 7 bases; unmatched bases: 10. CDR3 sequence reads: CASRADRGMWQPQHF. The CDR3 DNA reads TGTGCCAGTAGAGCAGACAGGGGGATGTGGCAGCCCCAGCATTTT. The whole variable domain, remainder taken from reference TRBV19 and TRBJ1-5, is DGGITQSPKYLFRKEGQNVTLSCEQNLNHDAMYWYRQDPGQGLRLIYYSQIVNDFQKGDIAEGYSVSREKKESFPLTVTSAQKNPTAFYLCASRADRGMWQPQHFGDGTRLSIL.

The chain has TRBV5-1 and TRBJ1-5, with 7 bases lining up with TRBD1. Germline CDR1 reads SGHRS; CDR2 reads YFSETQ. V gave up 0 bases and J gave up 5 bases; unmatched junction bases: 5. The CDR3 runs 15 residues. The CDR3 DNA follows: TGCGCCAGCAGCTTGGAAGGGGGCCCTTATCAGCCCCAGCATTTT. Its protein product is CASSLEGGPYQPQHF.